These 10 T cell receptor beta chains were sequenced from one sample in a study of T cell repertoires in cytomegalovirus infection. TCRdb recomputed calls from the reads with MiXCR, one row per CDR3 protein. Here the sample spans hundreds of thousands of distinct CDR3 sequences, approximately 33% being singletons. These TCRs' antigens remain unknown. The sample consisted of cultured PBMCs, taken from culture after CMV antigen stimulation. These TCRs come from a human donor in good health (CMV status not recorded). Some clones in this sample may be carry-over from other donors' samples.

The sample holds a few counts of this clonotype. The rearrangement links TRBV6-1 to TRBJ2-6, with 8 bases that match TRBD1. The CDR3 totals 18 residues. Germline CDR1 is MNHNS and CDR2 is SASEGT. The V segment lost 7 bases and the J segment 6 bases; nucleotides outside the gene matches: 17. The CDR3, as DNA: TGTGCCAGCAAAAAACAATCAGGGGGCGCCCTCGTGGCCAACGTCCTGACTTTC. Translation: CASKKQSGGALVANVLTF.

This clonotype is a singleton in its sample. V and J are TRBV12-3 or TRBV12-4 and TRBJ2-4; perhaps D is TRBD1 or TRBD2 (5 bases each). This CDR3 comprises 14 residues. V shed 7 bases and J shed 5 bases, with 15 bases lying between them. CDR3 bases: TGTGCCAGCAACAAACGGGACGGGGAAAACATTCAGTACTTC. This translates into CASNKRDGENIQYF.

The J gene is TRBJ2-3, the V gene TRBV6-1, with unresolved D. The length of the CDR3 is 12 residues. Germline CDR1 is MNHNS and CDR2 is SASEGT. With 3 bases removed from V and 5 bases from J, the gap between germline ends came to 6 bases. CDR3 protein: CASSDREDTQYF. The CDR3 DNA sequence: TGTGCCAGCAGTGATAGGGAAGATACGCAGTATTTT.

This clonotype was recorded many times. The chain carries TRBV7-2 and TRBJ2-1, with TRBD1 identical over 11 bases. The CDR3 contains 14 residues. The junction had 1 base not matched to a gene; V was cut back by 2 bases and J by 7 bases. CDR1 is SGHTA and CDR2 is FQGNSA in the germline V gene. CDR3 loop: CASSLRDRGNEQFF. The CDR3 region has the DNA TGTGCCAGCAGCTTACGGGACAGGGGGAATGAGCAGTTCTTC.

The chain employs TRBV28 and TRBJ1-1; possibly TRBD1 for D (6 bases). The length of the CDR3 is 15 residues. Looked up from germline, CDR1 is MDHEN and CDR2 is SYDVKM. The germline V and J ends were trimmed by 4 bases and 1 base, with 13 bases remaining between them. CDR3 sequence: CASSSPDSPNTEAFF. The CDR3 DNA reads as TGTGCCAGCAGTTCCCCGGACAGCCCGAACACTGAAGCTTTCTTT.

This clonotype was recorded many times. This chain links TRBV7-6 with TRBJ2-1, with a possible D match to TRBD1 (6 bases). The CDR3 spans 14 residues. V dropped 1 base and J dropped 3 bases, with 7 bases sitting between them. Germline V lookup: CDR1 SGHVS, CDR2 FNYEAQ. The CDR3 DNA is TGTGCCAGCAGCTTAGGGACAGACTACAATGAGCAGTTCTTC. Protein: CASSLGTDYNEQFF. The full variable domain, with the rest looked up from reference TRBV7-6 and TRBJ2-1, is GAGVSQSPRYKVTKRGQDVALRCDPISGHVSLYWYRQALGQGPEFLTYFNYEAQQDKSGLPNDRFSAERPEGSISTLTIQRTEQRDSAMYRCASSLGTDYNEQFFGPGTRLTVL.

This rearrangement joins TRBV27 to TRBJ2-2; D possibly corresponds to TRBD2 (7 bases). The V end was cut by 2 bases, the J end by 4 bases, with 17 bases between. CDR3 size: 17 residues. Germline assignment: CDR1 MNHEY and CDR2 SMNVEV (reference sequence). CDR3 in amino acids: CASSLRGRAFVTGELFF. CDR3 DNA sequence: TGTGCCAGCAGTTTAAGGGGGAGGGCCTTCGTCACCGGGGAGCTGTTTTTT.

The chain couples TRBV18 to TRBJ2-1; D may be TRBD2 (6 bases). V was pared by 2 bases and J by 4 bases, with 12 bases between. This CDR3 is 15 amino acids long. The germline CDR1 and CDR2 sequences are KGHSH and LQKENI. In DNA, the CDR3 is TGTGCCAGCTCACCAGGTTCGGAGGGATACAATGAGCAGTTCTTC. It specifies CASSPGSEGYNEQFF.

The V and J genes are TRBV29-1 and TRBJ2-3, with TRBD2 matching over 11 bases. The ends lost 6 bases at V and 5 bases at J; junction bases unmatched: 7. The germline V gene encodes CDR1 SQVTM and CDR2 ANQGSEA. CDR3 length: 14 amino acids. The CDR3 sequence is CSVYLAGGLDTQYF. The CDR3 bases are TGCAGCGTGTATCTAGCGGGGGGTTTAGATACGCAGTATTTT.

In this sample, this clonotype turned up a few times. The CDR3: CATIGQGNTEAFF. CDR3 sequence (DNA): TGTGCAACTATCGGACAAGGGAACACTGAAGCTTTCTTT. V and J are TRBV19 and TRBJ1-1; weak D call: TRBD1 (5 bases). The CDR3 extends over 13 amino acids. The V gene's germline CDR1 is LNHDA and CDR2 SQIVND (reference sequence).